This T cell receptor (beta chain) is drawn from a study of shared clonotypes between healthy human individuals. Whole-study results and caveats: A small donor pool kept down the genetic and exposure-history diversity that was represented.

Points on this clone: Its target is not known.

Genomic DNA (from each subset) was split evenly across several immunoSEQ plates. Source study methods: Junction-only sequences without quality scores were provided by ImmunoSEQ, so filtering was different. Method: immunoSEQ multiplex PCR; TCRdb's copy keeps in-frame clones and lacks some. The V and J calls and clone size come from that table; D and trimming were worked out from the DNA. The sample contains roughly 2,000,000 clones, over 85% of which appear only once. CD45RO-negative, CCR7-positively selected cells formed the naive CD8 fraction, excluding terminally differentiated effector memory CD45RA+ cells. The donors were adults (healthy and HIV-negative) with no recent acute infections or vaccinations. With 5 bases removed from V and 3 bases from J, the gap between germline ends came to 8 bases. This CDR3 is 12 amino acids long. Germline CDR1 is SNHLY and CDR2 is FYNNEI.

Source material: naive CD8+ T cells sorted from blood. This TCR came from a man aged 18 to 29 in good health. The chain couples TRBV2 to TRBJ2-7; TRBD1 might be the D (5 bases). The CDR3 coding sequence is TGTGCCAGCAGTCCCACAGGCTACGAGCAGTACTTC. Protein product: CASSPTGYEQYF.